What follows describes a single TCR beta chain. The antigen remains unidentified. Stated time point: week 5, during vaccination. Vaccination comprised doses that each held 300 ug of mutant IDH1 20-mer peptide, plus topical imiquimod. Sequenced by immunoSEQ multiplex PCR; TCRdb stores in-frame clones only, minus some. The sample contains over 50,000 clones, about 80% of which appear only once. These data are taken from a study of a mutant IDH1 vaccine in newly diagnosed glioma. Per germline, CDR1 MGHRA and CDR2 YSYEKL. This CDR3 contains 13 residues. With 0 bases removed from V and 5 bases from J, the gap between germline ends came to 7 bases.

The sample consisted of PBMCs, taken from a glioma patient whose treatment included an IDH1 peptide vaccine. The V call is TRBV4-1, the J call TRBJ1-1; D is unclear. The sequence derives from a young man with glioma. The DNA for the CDR3 is TGCGCCAGCAGCCAAGATCAAGCTACTGAAGCTTTCTTT. Amino acid sequence: CASSQDQATEAFF.